A selection of T cell receptor beta chains follows, all from one sample in a study of T cells after yellow fever vaccination. TCRdb recomputed calls from the 5' RACE reads with MiXCR, one row per CDR3 protein. This table holds 400,000 or so distinct CDR3 sequences, 6.2% found once. The sample here was PBMCs, taken 5 days after the yellow fever booster vaccination. The receptors were sampled from a man aged 30-40 years who received the YFV17D yellow fever vaccine. Each CDR3 is given with its conserved first and last residue. The D gene is left open where the match is weak. A row's size may be missing; if present it is once, few, many or a size class.

CDR3 protein: CASSSVSGSNEQFF
CDR3 DNA: TGTGCCAGCAGTTCGGTGAGCGGGAGCAATGAGCAGTTCTTC
V gene: TRBV27
clone size: NA
J gene: TRBJ2-1
D gene: TRBD2

CDR3 protein: CASSHLLAGELTGELFF
CDR3 DNA: TGTGCCAGCAGCCACCTATTAGCGGGAGAGCTCACCGGGGAGCTGTTTTTT
V gene: TRBV3-1
clone size: NA
J gene: TRBJ2-2
D gene: TRBD2

CDR3 protein: CASQLAGGKNIQYF
CDR3 DNA: TGTGCCAGTCAACTAGCGGGAGGGAAAAACATTCAGTACTTC
V gene: TRBV3-1
clone size: few
J gene: TRBJ2-4
D gene: TRBD2

CDR3 protein: CASSPPHRGPQEQYF
CDR3 DNA: TGTGCCAGCAGTCCCCCGCACAGGGGGCCGCAGGAGCAGTACTTC
V gene: TRBV6-2/TRBV6-3
clone size: few
J gene: TRBJ2-7
D gene: TRBD1

CDR3 protein: CASTLRGTGPLWETQYF
CDR3 DNA: TGTGCCAGCACCTTAAGAGGGACAGGCCCCCTTTGGGAGACCCAGTACTTC
V gene: TRBV28
clone size: few
J gene: TRBJ2-5
D gene: TRBD1

CDR3 protein: CAINSGGVEQFF
CDR3 DNA: TGTGCCATCAACTCGGGAGGGGTTGAGCAGTTCTTC
V gene: TRBV10-3
clone size: many
J gene: TRBJ2-1
D gene: TRBD2

CDR3 protein: CASSRDRYGYTF
CDR3 DNA: TGTGCCAGCAGCCGGGACCGCTATGGCTACACCTTC
V gene: TRBV7-9
clone size: NA
J gene: TRBJ1-2
D gene: NA

CDR3 protein: CASSPTGAPDTQYF
CDR3 DNA: TGTGCCAGCAGCCCAACAGGGGCCCCAGATACGCAGTATTTT
V gene: TRBV7-9
clone size: many
J gene: TRBJ2-3
D gene: TRBD1

CDR3 protein: CASSQGLAGVSGEQFF
CDR3 DNA: TGTGCCAGCAGCCAAGGGCTAGCGGGAGTTTCGGGTGAGCAGTTCTTC
V gene: TRBV4-2
clone size: NA
J gene: TRBJ2-1
D gene: TRBD2

CDR3 protein: CASSLGGQGGIYEQYF
CDR3 DNA: TGTGCCAGCAGCTTGGGGGGACAGGGAGGAATCTACGAGCAGTACTTC
V gene: TRBV7-6
clone size: NA
J gene: TRBJ2-7
D gene: TRBD1

CDR3 protein: CAWSEVPLETQYF
CDR3 DNA: TGTGCCTGGAGTGAGGTCCCCCTTGAGACCCAGTACTTC
V gene: TRBV30
clone size: NA
J gene: TRBJ2-5
D gene: NA

CDR3 protein: CASSRDNDGTQYF
CDR3 DNA: TGTGCCAGCAGCCGTGACAACGACGGGACCCAGTACTTC
V gene: TRBV7-7
clone size: few
J gene: TRBJ2-5
D gene: NA

CDR3 protein: CASSRRDLLVGNEQYF
CDR3 DNA: TGCGCCAGCAGCCGCCGGGACCTACTAGTAGGGAACGAGCAGTACTTC
V gene: TRBV5-1
clone size: few
J gene: TRBJ2-7
D gene: NA

CDR3 protein: CASSLSIQGNQPQHF
CDR3 DNA: TGTGCCAGCAGCTTATCGATACAGGGTAATCAGCCCCAGCATTTT
V gene: TRBV7-2
clone size: few
J gene: TRBJ1-5
D gene: NA

CDR3 protein: CASSVGIAGNSGANVLTF
CDR3 DNA: TGTGCCAGCAGCGTAGGTATAGCGGGCAACTCTGGGGCCAACGTCCTGACTTTC
V gene: TRBV9
clone size: few
J gene: TRBJ2-6
D gene: TRBD2

CDR3 protein: CASSYSIVRMEKLFF
CDR3 DNA: TGTGCCAGCAGTTACTCGATTGTGAGAATGGAAAAACTGTTTTTT
V gene: TRBV6-5
clone size: NA
J gene: TRBJ1-4
D gene: NA

CDR3 protein: CASRRGQNTEAFF
CDR3 DNA: TGTGCCAGCAGACGGGGACAGAACACTGAAGCTTTCTTT
V gene: TRBV12-3/TRBV12-4
clone size: NA
J gene: TRBJ1-1
D gene: NA

CDR3 protein: CASSVQQGRNTIYF
CDR3 DNA: TGTGCCAGCAGCGTCCAGCAGGGCAGAAACACCATATATTTT
V gene: TRBV14
clone size: NA
J gene: TRBJ1-3
D gene: NA

CDR3 protein: CASSPWTDSSPLHF
CDR3 DNA: TGTGCCAGCAGTCCTTGGACAGATAGTTCACCCCTCCACTTT
V gene: TRBV6-1
clone size: many
J gene: TRBJ1-6
D gene: NA

CDR3 protein: CASSYTGSGNLEHTGELFF
CDR3 DNA: TGTGCCAGCAGTTACACGGGTTCAGGGAACCTCGAACACACCGGGGAGCTGTTTTTT
V gene: TRBV6-5
clone size: few
J gene: TRBJ2-2
D gene: NA

CDR3 protein: CASALGTMDTGELFF
CDR3 DNA: TGTGCTAGTGCCCTCGGGACGATGGACACCGGGGAGCTGTTTTTT
V gene: TRBV12-5
clone size: many
J gene: TRBJ2-2
D gene: NA

CDR3 protein: CSARDPQSNEKLFF
CDR3 DNA: TGCAGTGCTAGAGACCCGCAGAGTAATGAAAAACTGTTTTTT
V gene: TRBV20-1
clone size: few
J gene: TRBJ1-4
D gene: NA

CDR3 protein: CASSPRLVAEAYEQYF
CDR3 DNA: TGCGCCAGCAGCCCACGCCTCGTGGCCGAAGCCTACGAGCAGTACTTC
V gene: TRBV5-1
clone size: NA
J gene: TRBJ2-7
D gene: NA

CDR3 protein: CASSQDGQGVYEQYF
CDR3 DNA: TGTGCCAGCAGCCAAGATGGACAGGGGGTCTACGAGCAGTACTTC
V gene: TRBV4-2
clone size: many
J gene: TRBJ2-7
D gene: TRBD1

CDR3 protein: CASTDSKNIQYF
CDR3 DNA: TGTGCCAGCACGGACAGTAAAAACATTCAGTACTTC
V gene: TRBV3-1
clone size: many
J gene: TRBJ2-4
D gene: NA

CDR3 protein: CSVERGSLGVEQFF
CDR3 DNA: TGCAGCGTTGAACGCGGGAGTCTGGGGGTTGAGCAGTTCTTC
V gene: TRBV29-1
clone size: NA
J gene: TRBJ2-1
D gene: TRBD2

CDR3 protein: CASSEGPNEQFF
CDR3 DNA: TGTGCCAGCAGCGAGGGGCCGAATGAGCAGTTCTTC
V gene: TRBV7-2
clone size: NA
J gene: TRBJ2-1
D gene: NA

CDR3 protein: CASSQSEGSYNELFF
CDR3 DNA: TGTGCCAGCAGCCAATCGGAGGGTTCCTACAATGAGCTGTTCTTC
V gene: TRBV4-2
clone size: NA
J gene: TRBJ2-1
D gene: NA

CDR3 protein: CASSLFQGGGGKNIQYF
CDR3 DNA: TGTGCCAGCAGCTTATTCCAGGGCGGAGGGGGCAAAAACATTCAGTACTTC
V gene: TRBV7-6
clone size: NA
J gene: TRBJ2-4
D gene: NA

CDR3 protein: CASSRTSGSYNEQFF
CDR3 DNA: TGTGCCAGCAGTCGCACTAGCGGGAGCTACAATGAGCAGTTCTTC
V gene: TRBV11-1
clone size: many
J gene: TRBJ2-1
D gene: TRBD2